This T cell receptor (beta chain) originates from a study of human T cells and chemical hapten exposure. Study-level results: Against controls, expanded TCRs gave rise to significantly more large CDR3 similarity clusters. With patch test score, the counts of PT1 expanded TCRs showed a positive correlation.

For the library, individual cDNA molecules each received unique molecular identifiers. TCRdb reprocessed the RACE reads via MiXCR and lists one record per CDR3 protein. This table holds fewer than 500,000 distinct CDR3 sequences, roughly 5% found once. This clonotype came up many times. Its antigen is still unknown. Time point noted: patch test 1, 2 weeks after DPC sensitization. The treatment: therapeutic diphenylcyclopropenone sensitization with weekly scalp DPC. The sample consisted of whole blood, taken in connection with sensitization to the hapten diphenylcyclopropenone (DPC). This TCR came from a woman aged 45-65 years with alopecia areata. Some clones in this sample may be carry-over from other donors' samples.

CDR3 in DNA: TGCAGCGTTGTTAGGACAGACTCAACGGGGGAGCTGTTTTTT. It yields the protein CSVVRTDSTGELFF. The chain carries TRBV29-1 and TRBJ2-2, with D perhaps TRBD1 (6 bases). The V gene lost 4 bases and the J gene lost 8 bases, with 17 bases spanning the gap. Germline CDR1 reads SQVTM; CDR2 reads ANQGSEA. This CDR3 region has 14 residues.